These 5 T cell receptor beta chains came from one sample sequenced in a study of tumor-infiltrating lymphocytes in primary liver carcinoma. Total RNA and DNA came together from 20-30 mg of bulk tissue without cell sorting. Making TCR beta cDNA involved around 520 ng total RNA and a constant-region primer. Three rounds of nested multiplex PCR with slightly modified ARM-PCR produced TCR beta libraries. Both of the initial two PCR rounds ran for nine to ten cycles and employed TRBV1-TRBV30 forward primers alongside a C-beta reverse primer. Each CDR3 protein gets one entry after TCRdb re-called the multiplex PCR reads with MiXCR. The sample has approximately 80,000 distinct CDR3 sequences; 69% are singletons. Sequenced input: tumor-adjacent normal liver tissue. The receptor source for this set is a man between 35 and 55 years old with primary liver carcinoma and hepatitis B virus infection.

V and J are TRBV4-2 and TRBJ2-3; D gene unclear. Trimming pared 0 bases from V and 2 bases from J, leaving 12 bases between. Germline values: CDR1 LGHNA, CDR2 YNFKEQ. The CDR3 totals 16 residues. CDR3 region: CASSQEQAPHTDTQYF. CDR3 sequence (DNA): TGTGCCAGCAGCCAAGAACAAGCGCCACACACAGATACGCAGTATTTT.

Of note for this clonotype: With a much larger clone just one base away, this may be a read error. This sequence joins TRBV28 and TRBJ1-5; a weak D match, TRBD1 (5 bases). Deletions cut 2 bases from V and 7 bases from J, with 12 bases between. CDR1 and CDR2 from the germline V gene are MDHEN and SYDVKM. The CDR3 spans 14 residues. CDR3 sequence: CASSLGAINQPQHF. The DNA for the CDR3 is TGTGCCAGCAGTTTAGGGGCGATTAACCAGCCCCAGCATTTT.

As for this clonotype: Compared with germline, one end of the junction differs, possibly owing to a read error. The genes are TRBV5-4 and TRBJ2-2; D gene ambiguous. Germline V gives CDR1 SGHNT, CDR2 YYREEE (reference sequence). CDR3 length: 16 amino acids. CDR3 nucleotide sequence: TGTGCCAGCAGTCCGGATGGTGGGGTGAACAACGGGGAGCTGTTTTTT. This codes for CASSPDGGVNNGELFF.

As concerns this clonotype: One junction end disagrees with the germline gene, perhaps due to a read error. The chain recombines TRBV11-2 with TRBJ2-5; D may be TRBD2 (5 bases). This CDR3 spans 18 amino acids. CDR1 is SGHAT, CDR2 FQNNGV, per germline. For the CDR3, the DNA is TGTGCCAGCTGCTTAGCAAGGCTAGCCCTGGGAAAAAAAGAGTCCCAGTACTTC. Translated: CASCLARLALGKKESQYF. Variable domain in full (rest from reference TRBV11-2 and TRBJ2-5): EAGVAQSPRYKIIEKRQSVAFWCNPISGHATLYWYQQILGQGPKLLIQFQNNGVVDDSQLPKDRFSAERLKGVDSTLKIQPAKLEDSAVYLCASCLARLALGKKESQYFGPGTRLLVL.

Worth noting for this clonotype: Mismatch with germline at one junction end may stem from a read error. The chain carries TRBV4-1 and TRBJ1-2; D might be TRBD1 (6 bases). CDR3 length: 15 residues. The germline V gene encodes CDR1 MGHRA and CDR2 YSYEKL. CDR3 sequence: CTSSQATGIPYGYTF. CDR3 bases: TGCACCAGCAGCCAAGCCACAGGGATTCCCTATGGCTACACCTTC.